Here is one TCR beta chain with its context. Its target is unknown. Other nucleotide sequences in the sample specify the same CDR3. The sample originates from a study of cytomegalovirus exposure and HLA in healthy donors. General study points: An analysis done earlier found most TCR beta V segments productive about 87% or about 30% of the time.

The study ran its PCR with 60 Vbeta and 13 Jbeta primers. Method: immunoSEQ multiplex PCR; TCRdb's copy keeps in-frame clones and lacks some. The sample includes under 200,000 clones, about nine tenths of them seen just once. With 7 bases removed from V and 4 bases from J, the gap between germline ends came to 10 bases. CDR3 length: 12 amino acids. Germline values: CDR1 MDHEN, CDR2 SYDVKM. The sequenced material came from PBMCs. The rearrangement joins TRBV28 to TRBJ1-2; D is perhaps TRBD1 (6 bases). The clonotype was recovered from a boy between 2 and 15 years old in good health and CMV-seronegative. The CDR3, as DNA: TGTGCCAGCACTCTAGGGGGCTATGGCTACACCTTC. This sequence encodes CASTLGGYGYTF.